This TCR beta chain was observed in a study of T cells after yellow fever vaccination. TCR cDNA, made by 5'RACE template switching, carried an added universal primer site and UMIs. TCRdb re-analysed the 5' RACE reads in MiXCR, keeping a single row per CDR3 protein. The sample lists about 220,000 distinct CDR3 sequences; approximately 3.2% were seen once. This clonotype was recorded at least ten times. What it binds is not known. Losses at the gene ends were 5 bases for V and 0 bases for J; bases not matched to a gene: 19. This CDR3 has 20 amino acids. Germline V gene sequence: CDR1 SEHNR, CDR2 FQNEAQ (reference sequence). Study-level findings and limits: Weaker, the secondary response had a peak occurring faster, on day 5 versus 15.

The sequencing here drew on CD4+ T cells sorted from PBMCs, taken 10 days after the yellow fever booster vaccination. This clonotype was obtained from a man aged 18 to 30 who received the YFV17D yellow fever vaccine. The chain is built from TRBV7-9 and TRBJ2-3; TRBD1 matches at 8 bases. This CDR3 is CASSLRDRSLPPTSTDTQYF. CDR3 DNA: TGTGCCAGCAGCCTGAGGGACAGGTCCCTACCCCCGACTAGCACAGATACGCAGTATTTT.